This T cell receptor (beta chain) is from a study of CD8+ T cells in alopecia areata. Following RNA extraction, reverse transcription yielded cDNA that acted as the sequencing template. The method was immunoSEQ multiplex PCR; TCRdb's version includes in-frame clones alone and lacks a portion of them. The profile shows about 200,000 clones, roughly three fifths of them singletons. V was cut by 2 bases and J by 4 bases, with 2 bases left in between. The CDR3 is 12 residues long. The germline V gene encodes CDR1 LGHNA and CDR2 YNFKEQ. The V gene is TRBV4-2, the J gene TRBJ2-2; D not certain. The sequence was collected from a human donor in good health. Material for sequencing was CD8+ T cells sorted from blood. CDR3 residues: CASSQSTGELFF. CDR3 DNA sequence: TGTGCCAGCAGCCAAAGCACCGGGGAGCTGTTTTTT.